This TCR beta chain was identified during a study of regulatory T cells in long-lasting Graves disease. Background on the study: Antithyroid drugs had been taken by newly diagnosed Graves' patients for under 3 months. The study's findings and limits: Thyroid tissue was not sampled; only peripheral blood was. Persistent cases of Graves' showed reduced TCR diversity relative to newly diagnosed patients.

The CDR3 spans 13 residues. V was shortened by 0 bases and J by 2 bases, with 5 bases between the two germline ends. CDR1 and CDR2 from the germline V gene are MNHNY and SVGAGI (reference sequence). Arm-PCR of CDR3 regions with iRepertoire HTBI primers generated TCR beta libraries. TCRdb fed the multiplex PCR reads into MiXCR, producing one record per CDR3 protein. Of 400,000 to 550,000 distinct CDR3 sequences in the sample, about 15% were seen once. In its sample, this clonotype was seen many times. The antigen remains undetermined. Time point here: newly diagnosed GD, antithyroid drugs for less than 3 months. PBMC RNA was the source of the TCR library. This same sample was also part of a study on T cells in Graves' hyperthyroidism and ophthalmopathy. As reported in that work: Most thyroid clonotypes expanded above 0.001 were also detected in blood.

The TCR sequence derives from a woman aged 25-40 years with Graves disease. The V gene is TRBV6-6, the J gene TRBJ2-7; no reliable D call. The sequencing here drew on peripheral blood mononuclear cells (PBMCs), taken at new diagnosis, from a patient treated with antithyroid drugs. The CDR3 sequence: CASSYSITYEQYF. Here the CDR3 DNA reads TGTGCCAGCAGTTACTCGATTACCTACGAGCAGTACTTC.